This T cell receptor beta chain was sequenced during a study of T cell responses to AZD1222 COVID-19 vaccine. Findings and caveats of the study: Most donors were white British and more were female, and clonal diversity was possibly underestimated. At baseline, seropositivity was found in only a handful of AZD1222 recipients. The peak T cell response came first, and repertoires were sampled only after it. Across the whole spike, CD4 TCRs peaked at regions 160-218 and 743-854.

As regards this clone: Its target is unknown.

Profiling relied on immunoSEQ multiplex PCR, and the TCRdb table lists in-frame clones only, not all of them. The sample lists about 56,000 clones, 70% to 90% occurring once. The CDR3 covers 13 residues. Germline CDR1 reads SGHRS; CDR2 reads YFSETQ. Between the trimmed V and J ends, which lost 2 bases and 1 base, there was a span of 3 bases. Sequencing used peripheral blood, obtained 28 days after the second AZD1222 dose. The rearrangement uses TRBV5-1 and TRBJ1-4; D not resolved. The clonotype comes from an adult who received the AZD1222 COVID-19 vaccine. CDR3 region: CASSLQTNEKLFF. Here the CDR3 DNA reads TGCGCCAGCAGCTTACAAACTAATGAAAAACTGTTTTTT.